Sequencing of this T cell receptor beta chain was carried out in a study of T cell clonality in common variable immunodeficiency. This clone was seen repeatedly, ten times or more. The missing CDR3 end, 3 residues past where the read stops, is filled in from the germline J gene. Sequenced by immunoSEQ multiplex PCR; TCRdb stores in-frame clones only, minus some. This repertoire holds approximately 81,000 clones, and none appear only once. V was pared by 4 bases and J by 5 bases, with 8 bases of the junction left unmatched. The CDR3 has 14 amino acids. Germline loops: CDR1 SNHLY, CDR2 FYNNEI. The source material was peripheral blood mononuclear cells. The J gene is TRBJ2-7, the V gene TRBV2; TRBD1 matches 7 bases. The receptor was derived from a person aged 18 to 75 in good health. The CDR3: CASSGQGFIDEQYF. The part of the CDR3 DNA that was read is TGTGCCAGCAGTGGACAGGGTTTTATCGACGAG.